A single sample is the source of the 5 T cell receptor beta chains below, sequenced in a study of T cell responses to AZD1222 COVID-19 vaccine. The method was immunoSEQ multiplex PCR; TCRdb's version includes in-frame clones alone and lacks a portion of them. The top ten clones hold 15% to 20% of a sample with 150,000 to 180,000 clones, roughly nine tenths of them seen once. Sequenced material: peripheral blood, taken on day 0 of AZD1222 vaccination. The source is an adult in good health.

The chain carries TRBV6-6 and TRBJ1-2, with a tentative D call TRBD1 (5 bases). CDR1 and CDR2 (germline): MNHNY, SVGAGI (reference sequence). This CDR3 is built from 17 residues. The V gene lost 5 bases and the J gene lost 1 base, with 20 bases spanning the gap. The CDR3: CASSLLNSWGVNYGYTF. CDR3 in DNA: TGTGCCAGCAGTCTCCTGAACAGCTGGGGGGTTAACTATGGCTACACCTTC.

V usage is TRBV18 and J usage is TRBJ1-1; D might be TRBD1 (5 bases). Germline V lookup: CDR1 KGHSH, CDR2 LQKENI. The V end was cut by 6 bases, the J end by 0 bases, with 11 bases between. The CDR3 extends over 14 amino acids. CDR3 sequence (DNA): TGTGCCAGCTCGACGGAGGGGATGAACACTGAAGCTTTCTTT. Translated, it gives CASSTEGMNTEAFF.

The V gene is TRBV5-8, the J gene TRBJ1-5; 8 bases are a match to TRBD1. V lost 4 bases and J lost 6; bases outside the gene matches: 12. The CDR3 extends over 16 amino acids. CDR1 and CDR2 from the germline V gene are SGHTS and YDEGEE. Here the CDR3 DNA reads TGTGCCAGCAGCGCCTACGGGACAGGCGCCGGTCAGCCCCAGCATTTT. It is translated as CASSAYGTGAGQPQHF.

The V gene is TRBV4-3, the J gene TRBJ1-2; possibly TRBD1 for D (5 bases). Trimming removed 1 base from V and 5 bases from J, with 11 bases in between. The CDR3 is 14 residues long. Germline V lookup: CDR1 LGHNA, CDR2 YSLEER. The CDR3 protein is CASSQGQLTYGYTF. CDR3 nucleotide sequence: TGCGCCAGCAGCCAAGGACAGCTGACTTATGGCTACACCTTC.

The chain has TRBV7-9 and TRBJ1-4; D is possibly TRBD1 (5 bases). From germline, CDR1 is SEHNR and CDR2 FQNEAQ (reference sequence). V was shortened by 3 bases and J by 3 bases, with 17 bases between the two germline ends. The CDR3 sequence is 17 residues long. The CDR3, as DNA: TGTGCCAGCAGCTTTTATGAGGGGACGTTGGCTAATGAAAAACTGTTTTTT. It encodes CASSFYEGTLANEKLFF.